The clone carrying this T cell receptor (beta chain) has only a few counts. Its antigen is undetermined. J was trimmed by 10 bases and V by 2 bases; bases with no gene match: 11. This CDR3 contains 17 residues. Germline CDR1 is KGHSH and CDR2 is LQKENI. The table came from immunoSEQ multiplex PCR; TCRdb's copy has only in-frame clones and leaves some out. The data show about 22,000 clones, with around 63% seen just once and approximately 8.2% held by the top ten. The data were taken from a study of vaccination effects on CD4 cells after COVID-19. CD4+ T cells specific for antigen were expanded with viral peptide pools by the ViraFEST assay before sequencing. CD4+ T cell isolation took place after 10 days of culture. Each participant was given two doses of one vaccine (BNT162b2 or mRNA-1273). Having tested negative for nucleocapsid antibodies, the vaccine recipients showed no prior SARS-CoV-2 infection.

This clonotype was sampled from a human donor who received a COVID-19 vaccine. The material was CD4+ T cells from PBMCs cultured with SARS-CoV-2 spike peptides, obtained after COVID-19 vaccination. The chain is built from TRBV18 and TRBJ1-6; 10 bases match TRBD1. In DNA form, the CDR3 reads TGTGCCAGCTCACCAGGGACAGGGGACTCCCGGGGATCACCCCTCCACTTT. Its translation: CASSPGTGDSRGSPLHF.